The clone carrying this T cell receptor (beta chain) was seen repeatedly, ten times or more. Its antigen is not known. Template switching introduced a universal primer site, and the cDNA bore unique molecular identifiers. TCRdb passed the 5' RACE reads through MiXCR, listing each CDR3 protein once. In the table there are 200,000 to 250,000 distinct CDR3 sequences, about 7.3% of which are singletons. Germline CDR1 MNHNS, CDR2 SASEGT. The junction had 3 bases not matched to a gene; V was cut back by 6 bases and J by 7 bases. The CDR3 sequence is 13 residues long. The data stem from a study of identical twins. Regarding the study as a whole: Weaker excess twin sharing was observed in beta out-of-frame sequences. Conclusions leaned on cross-sectional statistical analysis and did not track the same donors over time.

These same records also appear under a second study, on yellow fever vaccine responses in identical twins.

The origin of this receptor is a young woman in good health. V usage is TRBV6-1 and J usage is TRBJ2-2; 9 positions agree with TRBD1. Sequencing used memory (CD45RO+) T cells sorted from blood. The CDR3 protein is CASRGTGRGELFF. As DNA, the CDR3 is TGTGCCAGCAGAGGGACAGGGCGCGGGGAGCTGTTTTTT.